These 9 T cell receptor beta chains were all obtained from the same sample, sequenced in a study of OX40 agonist ivuxolimab in advanced cancers. Repertoires were generated with immunoSEQ multiplex PCR, while TCRdb's copy carries only in-frame clones and drops some. Of about 71,000 clones listed, around 80% are singletons. This specimen consisted of CD4+ or CD8+ T cells sorted from blood, obtained in a trial of the OX40 agonist ivuxolimab. These receptor sequences come from an adult with an advanced solid tumor such as melanoma, head and neck, liver or kidney cancer.

The rearrangement links TRBV10-1 to TRBJ1-5; D is unclear. Trimming took off 11 bases at V and 13 bases at J, with 21 bases between the two ends. Germline assignment: CDR1 WNHNN and CDR2 SYGVQD (reference sequence). CDR3 length equals 12 residues. CDR3 sequence: CAAKRDKEIQHF. In DNA form, the CDR3 reads TGCGCCGCCAAGAGAGACAAGGAGATTCAGCATTTT.

The chain recombines TRBV25-1 with TRBJ1-2; 8 bases match TRBD1. Unmatched junction bases numbered 8, after V lost 6 bases and J lost 8 bases. The length of the CDR3 is 13 residues. Germline CDR1 is MGHDK and CDR2 is SYGVNS. The CDR3, as DNA: TGTGCCAGCAGCTCCGGACAGGGTTACGGCTACACCTTC. It codes for CASSSGQGYGYTF.

This chain connects TRBV4-1 to TRBJ2-3; 12 bases line up with TRBD2. The CDR3 consists of 17 residues. Looked up from germline, CDR1 is MGHRA and CDR2 is YSYEKL. V shed 1 base and J 2 bases; nucleotides not matched to a gene: 4. The CDR3 bases are TGCGCCAGCAGCCAAGCTAGCGGGGGGGCAGCCACAGATACGCAGTATTTT. As protein: CASSQASGGAATDTQYF.

The chain carries TRBV9 and TRBJ1-5, with a possible D match to TRBD1 (5 bases). The germline V gene encodes CDR1 SGDLS and CDR2 YYNGEE. This CDR3 has 15 residues. V dropped 1 base and J dropped 10 bases, with 18 bases sitting between them. The CDR3 region has the DNA TGTGCCAGCAGCGTACAGGGTCTTCGGTATGAACCCCAGCATTTT. Protein: CASSVQGLRYEPQHF.

The sample holds a few counts of this clone. J is TRBJ1-6 and V is TRBV11-3; D unresolved. The V gene lost 0 bases and the J gene lost 8 bases, with 5 bases spanning the gap. This CDR3 has 13 amino acids. Germline V lookup: CDR1 SGHNT, CDR2 YENEEA. CDR3: CASSLDLHSPLHF. As DNA, the CDR3 is TGTGCCAGCAGCTTAGATCTCCATTCACCCCTCCACTTT.

V is TRBV28 and J is TRBJ2-5; 13 nucleotides align to TRBD2. Losses at the gene ends were 6 bases for V and 6 bases for J; bases not matched to a gene: 4. CDR3 length: 14 residues. CDR1 is MDHEN, CDR2 SYDVKM, per germline. The CDR3 DNA reads as TGTGCCAGCAGCGGACTAGCGGGAGCTCAGACCCAGTACTTC. Amino acids: CASSGLAGAQTQYF.

The chain employs TRBV7-2 and TRBJ1-2, with D perhaps matching TRBD1 (5 bases). CDR1 and CDR2 from the germline V gene are SGHTA and FQGNSA. Trimming removed 2 bases from V and 4 bases from J, with 11 bases in between. The CDR3 totals 14 residues. The CDR3 nucleotides read TGTGCCAGCAGCTTACTCCGGGGACCCTATGGCTACACCTTC. It codes for CASSLLRGPYGYTF.

J is TRBJ1-2 and V is TRBV11-3; D is uncertain. The V gene's germline CDR1 is SGHNT and CDR2 YENEEA. The CDR3 loop spans 16 amino acids. V lost 0 bases, J lost 2 bases, and 13 bases lay in between. CDR3 sequence (DNA): TGTGCCAGCAGCTTAGAGGCTGGCAGGCCCAACTATGGCTACACCTTC. Its translation is CASSLEAGRPNYGYTF.

This chain links TRBV11-2 with TRBJ2-1, with unresolved D. Germline values: CDR1 SGHAT, CDR2 FQNNGV. The CDR3 loop spans 11 amino acids. V lost 3 bases and J lost 4, with 1 base in between. The CDR3 here is CASSFYNEQFF. In DNA form, the CDR3 reads TGTGCCAGCAGCTTTTACAATGAGCAGTTCTTC.